This T cell receptor beta chain was identified in a study of T cells in women clearing cervical HPV infection. Turning to the study itself: Controls gave blood once infection was undetectable; cases at lesion identification.

CDR1 is SGHVS and CDR2 is FQNEAQ in the germline V gene. This CDR3 comprises 16 residues. V gave up 2 bases and J gave up 7 bases; unmatched junction bases: 7. As to this clone: Its antigen is still unknown. The read terminates 3 residues ahead of where the CDR3 ends, so the germline J gene completes it.

Using immunoSEQ multiplex PCR, the repertoire was profiled, and TCRdb retains in-frame clones only, with some absent. This sample's table reports nearly 35,000 clones. Study results and caveats: CIN3+ cases had significantly higher TCR repertoire richness than controls, but evenness did not differ.

This sequence originates from a woman aged 18 to 75 with a cervical HPV16 infection that either progressed to CIN3+ or cleared (not recorded which). The chain combines TRBV7-8 with TRBJ2-1; TRBD2 matches at 11 bases. The sequencing sample was made of blood buffy coat. The part of the CDR3 DNA that was read is TGTGCCAGCAGCTTAAATAGGGCTAGCGGGAGGAATGAG. It yields the protein CASSLNRASGRNE. The whole CDR3 sequence reads CASSLNRASGRNEQFF.